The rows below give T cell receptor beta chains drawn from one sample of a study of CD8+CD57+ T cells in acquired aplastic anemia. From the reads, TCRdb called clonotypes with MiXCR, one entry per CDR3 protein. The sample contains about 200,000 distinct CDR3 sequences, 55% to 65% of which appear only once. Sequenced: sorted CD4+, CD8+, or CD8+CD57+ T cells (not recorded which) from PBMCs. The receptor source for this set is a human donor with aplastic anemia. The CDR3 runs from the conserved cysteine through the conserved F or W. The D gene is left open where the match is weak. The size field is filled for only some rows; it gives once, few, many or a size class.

DNA: TGCGCCAGCAGCCAAGATAGGACGGTGACGGAGACCCAGTACTTC; CDR3: CASSQDRTVTETQYF; size: .; D: .; V: TRBV4-3; J: TRBJ2-5
DNA: TGTGCCATCAGTCCGGACAGGGGGGATCAGCCCCAGCATTTT; CDR3: CAISPDRGDQPQHF; size: .; D: TRBD1; V: TRBV10-3; J: TRBJ1-5
DNA: TGTGCCAGCAGTCGGGACACGAACACTGAAGCTTTCTTT; CDR3: CASSRDTNTEAFF; size: .; D: .; V: TRBV6-5; J: TRBJ1-1
DNA: TGTGCCAGCAGTGGTCAGGGGGTGCAGTTCTTC; CDR3: CASSGQGVQFF; size: .; D: TRBD1; V: TRBV6-1; J: TRBJ2-1
DNA: TGTGCCAGCAGCTTAACTGTTTCTGGGGCCAACGTCCTGACTTTC; CDR3: CASSLTVSGANVLTF; size: many; D: .; V: TRBV7-9; J: TRBJ2-6
DNA: TGTGCCAGCCACACATGGACAGGGTCTTATGGCTACACCTTC; CDR3: CASHTWTGSYGYTF; size: once; D: TRBD1; V: TRBV25-1; J: TRBJ1-2
DNA: TGTGCCAGCAGTCCCAGCGGGGCTCTCTCCTACGAGCAGTACTTC; CDR3: CASSPSGALSYEQYF; size: .; D: TRBD2; V: TRBV27; J: TRBJ2-7
DNA: TGTGCCAGCAGCACCTGGACAACGGGAAACACCATATATTTT; CDR3: CASSTWTTGNTIYF; size: many; D: .; V: TRBV6-6; J: TRBJ1-3
DNA: TGTGCCAGCAGCCTAGTGGGGGCGGACACTGAAGCTTTCTTT; CDR3: CASSLVGADTEAFF; size: .; D: .; V: TRBV7-3; J: TRBJ1-1
DNA: TGTGCCATCAGTCGGGACGGGGCCACTGAAGCTTTCTTT; CDR3: CAISRDGATEAFF; size: .; D: .; V: TRBV10-3; J: TRBJ1-1
DNA: TGTGCCATGGGGAGCTACGAGCAGTACTTC; CDR3: CAMGSYEQYF; size: .; D: .; V: TRBV2; J: TRBJ2-7
DNA: TGCGCCAGCAGCCTGGGTAGGGAGACTTTC; CDR3: CASSLGRETF; size: .; D: .; V: TRBV4-1; J: TRBJ2-6
DNA: TGTGCCAGCAGGGGCGGACAGGGTAGGGATCAGCCCCAGCATTTT; CDR3: CASRGGQGRDQPQHF; size: .; D: TRBD1; V: TRBV2; J: TRBJ1-5
DNA: TGCAGTGCTAGCCCACAATCAACCTATGGCTACACCTTC; CDR3: CSASPQSTYGYTF; size: .; D: .; V: TRBV20-1; J: TRBJ1-2
DNA: TGTGCCACCAGCAGAGCCGCTAGCGGCACAGATACGCAGTATTTT; CDR3: CATSRAASGTDTQYF; size: .; D: .; V: TRBV15; J: TRBJ2-3
DNA: TGCAGTGCTAGAGCCGCCCTCGGGGGGGACTACGAGCAGTACTTC; CDR3: CSARAALGGDYEQYF; size: many; D: TRBD2; V: TRBV20-1; J: TRBJ2-7
DNA: TGTGCCACCACCGAGGGCGTGAACACTGAAGCTTTCTTT; CDR3: CATTEGVNTEAFF; size: .; D: .; V: TRBV24-1; J: TRBJ1-1
DNA: TGTGCCACCAGTGATTTCCGGAGCCACACAGATACGCAGTATTTT; CDR3: CATSDFRSHTDTQYF; size: many; D: .; V: TRBV24-1; J: TRBJ2-3
DNA: TGCAGCGTAGCCGGACAGTTTGTCACTGAAGCTTTCTTT; CDR3: CSVAGQFVTEAFF; size: .; D: .; V: TRBV29-1; J: TRBJ1-1
DNA: TGCAGCGTTGAAGGAGTCAGGGTAGCAGATACGCAGTATTTT; CDR3: CSVEGVRVADTQYF; size: .; D: .; V: TRBV29-1; J: TRBJ2-3
DNA: TGTGCCAGCAGCATACAAACAGGGTTTTTCTCCTACGAGCAGTACTTC; CDR3: CASSIQTGFFSYEQYF; size: .; D: .; V: TRBV9; J: TRBJ2-7
DNA: TGTGCCAGCAGCGGATCCACGGGACTAGCGGGAGCTCCAGTCTCGTACGAGCAGTACTTC; CDR3: CASSGSTGLAGAPVSYEQYF; size: .; D: TRBD2; V: TRBV7-9; J: TRBJ2-7
DNA: TGTGCCAGCAGCTTACAGCTGAACACTGAAGCTTTCTTT; CDR3: CASSLQLNTEAFF; size: few; D: .; V: TRBV9; J: TRBJ1-1
DNA: TGTGCCACCAGTGAGGGGCCTAACTATGGCTACACCTTC; CDR3: CATSEGPNYGYTF; size: few; D: .; V: TRBV24-1; J: TRBJ1-2
DNA: TGCAGTGCTAGAGACCTCAGGAGTCGTAGCAATCAGCCCCAGCATTTT; CDR3: CSARDLRSRSNQPQHF; size: .; D: .; V: TRBV20-1; J: TRBJ1-5
DNA: TGTGCCATGGGCCCGGGGAGCACCGGGGAGCTGTTTTTT; CDR3: CAMGPGSTGELFF; size: .; D: .; V: TRBV10-3; J: TRBJ2-2
DNA: TGTGCCATCAGCCCCGGGACAGGGCATGCTTTCTTT; CDR3: CAISPGTGHAFF; size: .; D: TRBD1; V: TRBV10-3; J: TRBJ1-1
DNA: TGTGCCAGTAGTGAGGTAGGGAGAGAGACCCAGTACTTC; CDR3: CASSEVGRETQYF; size: .; D: .; V: TRBV19; J: TRBJ2-5
DNA: TGTGCCAGCAGCTTGAGAAATGGCATGAACACTGAAGCTTTCTTT; CDR3: CASSLRNGMNTEAFF; size: once; D: .; V: TRBV7-9; J: TRBJ1-1
DNA: TGCAGTGCTAGCCGGGACAGGGTGGCCGAGCAGTACTTC; CDR3: CSASRDRVAEQYF; size: .; D: TRBD1; V: TRBV20-1; J: TRBJ2-7
DNA: TGTGCCAGCAGTGAAGAGGGCAGGTACTACGAGCAGTACTTC; CDR3: CASSEEGRYYEQYF; size: many; D: .; V: TRBV6-1; J: TRBJ2-7
DNA: TGTGCCAACTCTGGGGCCAACGTCCTGACTTTC; CDR3: CANSGANVLTF; size: .; D: .; V: TRBV12-3/TRBV12-4; J: TRBJ2-6
DNA: TGTGCCTCCGGGACAGGGATTTACAATGAGCAGTTCTTC; CDR3: CASGTGIYNEQFF; size: .; D: TRBD1; V: TRBV7-3; J: TRBJ2-1
DNA: TGTGCCAGCTGTCGGTCCGCGATCTCCTACGAGCAGTACTTC; CDR3: CASCRSAISYEQYF; size: few; D: .; V: TRBV2; J: TRBJ2-7
DNA: TGTGCCAGCAGTTTAGAGGACCGGGAAAAACTGTTTTTT; CDR3: CASSLEDREKLFF; size: .; D: .; V: TRBV12-3/TRBV12-4; J: TRBJ1-4
DNA: TGCGCCAGCAGCGAGGGGGGGGTAAAAGAGACCCAGTACTTC; CDR3: CASSEGGVKETQYF; size: .; D: .; V: TRBV5-1; J: TRBJ2-5
DNA: TGTGCCAGCAGGCGGTCAGGGGGCACTGAAGCTTTCTTT; CDR3: CASRRSGGTEAFF; size: few; D: TRBD1; V: TRBV7-9; J: TRBJ1-1
DNA: TGTGCCAGCAGCTCCGAAATACGACAGACTCAAGAGACCCAGTACTTC; CDR3: CASSSEIRQTQETQYF; size: .; D: .; V: TRBV7-9; J: TRBJ2-5
DNA: TGTGCCATCAGTGTGGGCAGGCTCACTAGCACAGATACGCAGTATTTT; CDR3: CAISVGRLTSTDTQYF; size: .; D: .; V: TRBV10-3; J: TRBJ2-3
DNA: TGTGCCACCAGTGGACAGGGGCACGGGGAGCTGTTTTTT; CDR3: CATSGQGHGELFF; size: .; D: TRBD1; V: TRBV24-1; J: TRBJ2-2
DNA: TGTGCCAGCAGCTCGGACGGACCCTTAACTGGCAATCAGCCCCAGCATTTT; CDR3: CASSSDGPLTGNQPQHF; size: .; D: .; V: TRBV7-8; J: TRBJ1-5
DNA: TGTGCCAGCAATAGGGACATCCAAGAGACCCAGTACTTC; CDR3: CASNRDIQETQYF; size: many; D: .; V: TRBV6-1; J: TRBJ2-5
DNA: TGCAGCGTGGGTGAGCGAGAGGACAGGGTCGGGGAGACCCAGTACTTC; CDR3: CSVGEREDRVGETQYF; size: .; D: TRBD1; V: TRBV29-1; J: TRBJ2-5